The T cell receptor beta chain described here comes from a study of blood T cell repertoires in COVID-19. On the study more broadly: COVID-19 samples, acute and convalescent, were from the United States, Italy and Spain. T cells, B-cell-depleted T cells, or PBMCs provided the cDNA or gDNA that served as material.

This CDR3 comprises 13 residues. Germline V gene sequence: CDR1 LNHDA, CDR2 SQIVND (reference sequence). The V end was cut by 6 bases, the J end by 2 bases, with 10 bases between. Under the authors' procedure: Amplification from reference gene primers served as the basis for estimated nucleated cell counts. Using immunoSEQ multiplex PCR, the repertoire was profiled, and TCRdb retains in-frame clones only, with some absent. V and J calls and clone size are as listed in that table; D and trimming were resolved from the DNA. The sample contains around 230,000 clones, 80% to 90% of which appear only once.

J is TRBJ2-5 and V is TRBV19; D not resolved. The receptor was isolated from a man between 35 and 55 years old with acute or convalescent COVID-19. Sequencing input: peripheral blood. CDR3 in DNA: TGTGCCAGTAGCTCCCTAAGTCAAGAGACCCAGTACTTC. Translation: CASSSLSQETQYF.